This T cell receptor beta chain was sequenced during a study of T cell repertoires in cytomegalovirus infection. V was clipped by 3 bases and J by 2 bases; unmatched bases: 5. Per germline, CDR1 SGHDN and CDR2 FVKESK. The CDR3 has 15 amino acids. One entry per CDR3 protein, called by TCRdb with MiXCR from the reads. The table includes fewer than 300,000 distinct CDR3 sequences, roughly 24% detected once. This sequence was found in a human donor in good health (CMV status not recorded). Some clones in this sample may be carry-over from other donors' samples. Material for sequencing was PBMCs. The chain employs TRBV14 and TRBJ2-7, with TRBD1 matching 9 bases. Here the CDR3 reads CASSQDRGQTYEQYF. CDR3 sequence (DNA): TGTGCCAGCAGCCAGGACAGGGGCCAAACCTACGAGCAGTACTTC.